The 18 T cell receptor beta chains listed next were all sequenced from one sample in a study of control samples from healthy donors and cancer patients. The assay was immunoSEQ multiplex PCR, and TCRdb's table has in-frame clones only and misses some. The sample yields some 200,000 clones, roughly 94% seen once. Material: blood. These receptors all come from a man between 45 and 60 years old in good health.

This clone is a singleton in its sample. V and J are TRBV7-2 and TRBJ2-5, with 7 bases aligning to TRBD2. Losses at the gene ends were 5 bases for V and 5 bases for J; bases not matched to a gene: 11. This CDR3 spans 15 amino acids. Germline V gives CDR1 SGHTA, CDR2 FQGNSA. CDR3 coding DNA: TGTGCCAGCAGCCCTAAGCGGGGCACATCGGAGACCCAGTACTTC. Its translation: CASSPKRGTSETQYF.

This clone was recorded once. The chain carries TRBV29-1 and TRBJ2-1, with TRBD2 identical over 16 bases. CDR3 length: 15 residues. Trimming removed 8 bases from V and 7 bases from J; junction bases left unmatched: 8. Per germline, CDR1 SQVTM and CDR2 ANQGSEA. CDR3 sequence (DNA): TGCAGCCTACCGGGACTAGCGGGGGGGGTAAATGAGCAGTTCTTC. This sequence encodes CSLPGLAGGVNEQFF.

This rearrangement joins TRBV6-1 to TRBJ1-5; D may be TRBD1 (6 bases). Germline CDR1 is MNHNS and CDR2 is SASEGT. The CDR3 runs to 14 residues. Between the trimmed V and J ends, which lost 3 bases and 6 bases, there was a span of 12 bases. The CDR3 loop is CASSEARGSQPQHF. The CDR3 DNA follows: TGTGCCAGCAGTGAGGCCAGGGGATCTCAGCCCCAGCATTTT.

As DNA, the CDR3 is TGTGCCAGCACCCCACAGGGGGCGGATGAAGCTTTCTTT. Translating it yields CASTPQGADEAFF. The J gene is TRBJ1-1, the V gene TRBV5-4; the match to TRBD1 covers 9 bases. This CDR3 has 13 amino acids. Germline V CDR1 and CDR2: SGHNT, YYREEE (reference sequence). Trimming took 6 bases from V and 7 from J; bases not matched to a gene: 7.

The genes are TRBV9 and TRBJ1-5; no definite D call. The germline V and J ends were trimmed by 5 bases and 0 bases, with 9 bases remaining between them. Germline values: CDR1 SGDLS, CDR2 YYNGEE. The CDR3 consists of 14 residues. For the CDR3, the DNA is TGTGCCAGCAGTTCGGGAGGTAGCAATCAGCCCCAGCATTTT. Translating it yields CASSSGGSNQPQHF.

This clone was detected only once. The gene calls are TRBV18 and TRBJ2-5; D is unresolved. The CDR3 has 14 amino acids. Trimming stripped 5 bases from V and 2 bases from J, with 12 bases between. CDR1 and CDR2 (germline): KGHSH, LQKENI. The CDR3 coding sequence is TGTGCCAGCTCAGACCGGGCCCGACAAGAGACCCAGTACTTC. Protein product: CASSDRARQETQYF.

This sequence joins TRBV4-1 and TRBJ1-5; no reliable D call. V gave up 4 bases and J gave up 0 bases, with 7 bases separating them. The CDR3 spans 14 residues. Germline CDR1 and CDR2: MGHRA and YSYEKL. The CDR3 DNA sequence: TGCGCCAGCAGCCTCGACACTAGCAATCAGCCCCAGCATTTT. This translates into CASSLDTSNQPQHF.

The chain carries TRBV24-1 and TRBJ2-5; D is perhaps TRBD1 (6 bases). V lost 0 bases and J 5 bases, leaving 12 bases between the germline ends. CDR1 and CDR2 (germline): KGHDR, SFDVKD. The CDR3 sequence is 15 residues long. CDR3 amino acids: CATSDLHQGRETQYF. The CDR3, as DNA: TGTGCCACCAGTGATTTGCATCAGGGGCGTGAGACCCAGTACTTC.

The J gene is TRBJ1-3, the V gene TRBV5-1; possibly TRBD1 for D (5 bases). V lost 4 bases to trimming and J lost 2 bases, with 10 bases between them. The germline V gene encodes CDR1 SGHRS and CDR2 YFSETQ. This CDR3 has 14 amino acids. CDR3 DNA sequence: TGCGCCAGCAGCCCGGGGGGGACTGGAAACACCATATATTTT. It yields the protein CASSPGGTGNTIYF. Variable domain in full (rest from reference TRBV5-1 and TRBJ1-3): KAGVTQTPRYLIKTRGQQVTLSCSPISGHRSVSWYQQTPGQGLQFLFEYFSETQRNKGNFPGRFSGRQFSNSRSEMNVSTLELGDSALYLCASSPGGTGNTIYFGEGSWLTVV.

The chain recombines TRBV10-2 with TRBJ1-2; 8 nucleotides match TRBD1. This CDR3 is built from 13 residues. J lost 6 bases, V lost 8 bases, and 8 bases had no gene match. The germline gives CDR1 WSHSY, CDR2 SAAADI. CDR3 sequence (DNA): TGCGCCAGCCAGGCAGGGGGCATTCATGGCTACACCTTC. Translation: CASQAGGIHGYTF.

The gene calls are TRBV20-1 and TRBJ1-2, with D unresolved. The CDR3 is 13 amino acids. With 3 bases removed from V and 4 bases from J, the gap between germline ends came to 12 bases. The germline V gene has CDR1 DFQATT and CDR2 SNEGSKA (reference sequence). CDR3 residues: CSASAQVIYGYTF. The CDR3 DNA is TGCAGTGCTAGTGCTCAGGTGATCTATGGCTACACCTTC.

This chain uses TRBV15 with TRBJ1-4, with D uncertain. The CDR3 has 17 residues. Trimming removed 3 bases at V and 2 bases at J, with 16 bases between. Germline lookup yields CDR1 LNHNV and CDR2 YYDKDF (reference sequence). DNA of the CDR3: TGTGCCACCAGCAGTGACCCCACCCGAGGCACTAATGAAAAACTGTTTTTT. Translating it yields CATSSDPTRGTNEKLFF.

This chain connects TRBV4-2 to TRBJ2-5; 8 bases line up with TRBD1. This CDR3 region has 17 residues. V was pared by 0 bases and J by 1 base, with 7 bases of the junction left unmatched. CDR1 is LGHNA, CDR2 YNFKEQ, per germline. CDR3 DNA sequence: TGTGCCAGCAGCCAAGATTCGGACAGGGCAAGCCAAGAGACCCAGTACTTC. Translating gives CASSQDSDRASQETQYF.

A few counts support this clone. This chain joins TRBV9 and TRBJ1-2, with a tentative D call TRBD1 (5 bases). Germline CDR1 reads SGDLS; CDR2 reads YYNGEE. The CDR3 spans 14 residues. V lost 1 base and J lost 6, with 13 bases in between. CDR3 DNA: TGTGCCAGCAGCGTACGTCCAGGGCGTGATGGCTACACCTTC. It yields the protein CASSVRPGRDGYTF.

The chain carries TRBV6-2 or TRBV6-3 and TRBJ1-2, with 7 bases that match TRBD1. Germline assignment: CDR1 MNHEY and CDR2 SVGEGT. The CDR3 contains 14 residues. The V gene end was trimmed by 2 bases and the J gene end by 8 bases; junction bases not matched to a gene: 8. The CDR3 is CASSYPLTGNGYTF. CDR3 bases: TGTGCCAGCAGTTACCCCTTGACAGGGAACGGCTACACCTTC.

This clone was picked up a small number of times. The chain is built from TRBV5-1 and TRBJ1-3, with 7 bases identical to TRBD1. The trim removed 0 bases at V and 2 bases at J, leaving 2 bases unmatched. The CDR3 loop spans 15 amino acids. Per germline, CDR1 SGHRS and CDR2 YFSETQ. The CDR3 region has the DNA TGCGCCAGCAGCTTGGAGACAGGGACTGGAAACACCATATATTTT. It codes for CASSLETGTGNTIYF.

The chain combines TRBV7-9 with TRBJ2-1; D perhaps matches TRBD1 (6 bases). The CDR3 length is 12 residues. The V end was cut by 8 bases, the J end by 9 bases, with 14 bases between. Germline loops: CDR1 SEHNR, CDR2 FQNEAQ (reference sequence). CDR3 sequence (DNA): TGTGCCAGCCAAGGGGGAGTTAGTGAGCAGTTCTTC. This codes for CASQGGVSEQFF.

CDR3 sequence (DNA): TGTGCCACCAGTGATCCGGGGACAGGCTATAGCAATCAGCCCCAGCATTTT. Encoded protein: CATSDPGTGYSNQPQHF. This chain joins TRBV24-1 and TRBJ1-5; TRBD1 aligns across 8 bases. The CDR3 length is 17 residues. V was pared by 3 bases and J by 0 bases, with 6 bases of the junction left unmatched. CDR1 is KGHDR and CDR2 is SFDVKD in the germline V gene.